A selection of T cell receptor beta chains follows, all from one sample in a study of response to subunit inactivated influenza vaccine. TCRdb processed the RT-PCR reads anew with MiXCR; each CDR3 protein has one entry. The table records 490,000 or so distinct CDR3 sequences, 7.5% to 8.5% of them present only once. The material sequenced was PBMCs from blood, taken about 23 months after vaccination. These receptors came from a man between 50 and 69 years old who received an inactivated influenza vaccine. Both conserved end residues are part of each CDR3. D genes are given only for firm matches. For some rows the clone size is stated as once, few or many, or as a class when expanded; others skip it.

abundance	d_gene	v_gene	j_gene	CDR3nt	CDR3aa
.	TRBD1	TRBV7-9	TRBJ1-1	TGTGCCAGCAGCTACGGACAGGGGGAAGCTTTCTTT	CASSYGQGEAFF
few	.	TRBV9	TRBJ2-2	TGTGCCAGCAGCCCCTGGGGCATGAGGGGTTCCGGGGAGCTGTTTTTT	CASSPWGMRGSGELFF
many	.	TRBV7-2	TRBJ2-3	TGTGCCAGCAGCTTACCCGTCCTACGCACAGATACGCAGTATTTT	CASSLPVLRTDTQYF
.	.	TRBV4-2	TRBJ1-5	TGTGCCAGCAGCCTGTACTTGGGCAATCAGCCCCAGCATTTT	CASSLYLGNQPQHF
.	.	TRBV7-2	TRBJ2-1	TGTGCCAGCAGCTTAGTAGGAGCGACTGACAATGAGCAGTTCTTC	CASSLVGATDNEQFF
few	.	TRBV15	TRBJ2-2	TGTGCCACCAGCAGAGATGGATTGGGTGGGGAGCTGTTTTTT	CATSRDGLGGELFF
few	.	TRBV5-5	TRBJ2-2	TGTGCCAGCAGCCCCGGAGGGCACAACACCGGGGAGCTGTTTTTT	CASSPGGHNTGELFF
.	.	TRBV24-1	TRBJ1-1	TGTGCCACCAGCGACAGTGTAACCCCTGAAGCTTTCTTT	CATSDSVTPEAFF
many	TRBD2	TRBV29-1	TRBJ2-7	TGCAGCGTTCCCGAACCGGGAGGGAGGCCCTACGAGCAGTACTTC	CSVPEPGGRPYEQYF
.	.	TRBV29-1	TRBJ2-1	TGCAGCGTTGTTCGCCAGTCAGGGAATGAGCAGTTCTTC	CSVVRQSGNEQFF
few	.	TRBV25-1	TRBJ2-1	TGTGCCAGCACTAGTTTCAATGAGCAGTTCTTC	CASTSFNEQFF
many	TRBD1	TRBV25-1	TRBJ2-7	TGTGCCAGCGGGACAGGGTACGAGCAGTACTTC	CASGTGYEQYF
many	.	TRBV27	TRBJ2-3	TGTGCCAGCAGTCATCCCACAGATACGCAGTATTTT	CASSHPTDTQYF
few	TRBD1	TRBV6-2/TRBV6-3	TRBJ2-7	TGTGCCAGCAGTTACCAGACAGGGGCCTACGAGCAGTACTTC	CASSYQTGAYEQYF
.	.	TRBV4-1	TRBJ2-7	TGCGCCAGCAGCCAATTAGACGGGGAAGAGCAGTACTTC	CASSQLDGEEQYF
many	.	TRBV28	TRBJ2-7	TGTGCCAGCAGCGACCTACTTAGGGAGCAGTACTTC	CASSDLLREQYF
many	.	TRBV12-3/TRBV12-4	TRBJ1-1	TGTGCCAGCAGTTTCCAGGGAGAGAACACTGAAGCTTTCTTT	CASSFQGENTEAFF
few	TRBD2	TRBV20-1	TRBJ2-3	TGCAGTGCGCAAACGACTAGCGGGGGATTAGATACGCAGTATTTT	CSAQTTSGGLDTQYF
.	.	TRBV7-2	TRBJ2-3	TGTGCCAGCAGCTTAATAGGGTCAGGTGGATCAGATACGCAGTATTTT	CASSLIGSGGSDTQYF
many	.	TRBV5-1	TRBJ2-1	TGCGCCAGCAGCCAAGGGGGATATGAGCAGTTCTTC	CASSQGGYEQFF
few	.	TRBV28	TRBJ1-5	TGTGCCAGCAGTTTTAGAGGGAATAGCAATCAGCCCCAGCATTTT	CASSFRGNSNQPQHF
.	TRBD1	TRBV9	TRBJ1-2	TGTGCCAGCAGCGGCGACAGGGGGCTGTACGGCTACACCTTC	CASSGDRGLYGYTF
few	TRBD2	TRBV6-1	TRBJ2-7	TGTGCCAGCAGTGCCCGGCCCCCATCCTTAGCGGGAGTTCACTACGAGCAGTACTTC	CASSARPPSLAGVHYEQYF
once	.	TRBV5-4	TRBJ2-3	TGTGCCAGCAGCTTCAGGGAAGCCCAAGATACGCAGTATTTT	CASSFREAQDTQYF
.	.	TRBV5-1	TRBJ2-3	TGCGCCAGCAGCGGTGGAGGCCTGGGTCCAGATACGCAGTATTTT	CASSGGGLGPDTQYF
.	.	TRBV7-9	TRBJ2-3	TGTGCCAGCAGCGTAGCCGGTACCACAGATACGCAGTATTTT	CASSVAGTTDTQYF
few	TRBD1	TRBV6-6	TRBJ1-1	TGTGCCAGCAGCCTGACAGGGATCACTGAAGCTTTCTTT	CASSLTGITEAFF
many	TRBD1	TRBV6-5	TRBJ1-6	TGTGCCAGCAGTTACTTGAGGACAGGTTTTAATTCACCCCTCCACTTT	CASSYLRTGFNSPLHF
few	.	TRBV27	TRBJ2-2	TGTGCCAGCAGTTTAAGATGGATCCCTCTCGGGGAGCTGTTTTTT	CASSLRWIPLGELFF
many	.	TRBV4-2	TRBJ1-1	TGTGCCAGCAGCCAAGATCCCGCGGGACTACTCACTGAAGCTTTCTTT	CASSQDPAGLLTEAFF
few	.	TRBV5-1	TRBJ2-7	TGCGCCAGCGGCCAGAATCCAGGGTTCCACGAGCAGTACTTC	CASGQNPGFHEQYF
few	.	TRBV6-2/TRBV6-3	TRBJ2-1	TGTGCCAGCAGTCCCTGGTCTTCCGACGAGCAGTTCTTC	CASSPWSSDEQFF
many	.	TRBV7-9	TRBJ2-7	TGTGCCAGCAGCCCCCCTGGATCCGGGGGTTACGAGCAGTACTTC	CASSPPGSGGYEQYF
many	TRBD2	TRBV20-1	TRBJ2-7	TGCAGTGCTATTGGACTAGCGGGATTCTCCTACGAGCAGTACTTC	CSAIGLAGFSYEQYF
.	.	TRBV6-2/TRBV6-3	TRBJ2-2	TGTGCCAGCAGTTACCACCCCCCCGGGGAGCTGTTTTTT	CASSYHPPGELFF
many	TRBD1	TRBV12-3/TRBV12-4	TRBJ2-3	TGTGCCAGCAGTACCACGCAGGGGGAAGCCACAGATACGCAGTATTTT	CASSTTQGEATDTQYF